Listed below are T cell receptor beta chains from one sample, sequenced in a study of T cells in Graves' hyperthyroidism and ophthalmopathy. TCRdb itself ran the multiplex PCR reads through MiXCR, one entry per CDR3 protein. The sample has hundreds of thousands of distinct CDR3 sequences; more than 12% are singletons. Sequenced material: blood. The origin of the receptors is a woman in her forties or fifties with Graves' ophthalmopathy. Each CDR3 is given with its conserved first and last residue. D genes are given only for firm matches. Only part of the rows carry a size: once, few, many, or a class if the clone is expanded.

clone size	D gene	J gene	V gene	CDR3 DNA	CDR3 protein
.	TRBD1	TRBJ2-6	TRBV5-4	TGTGCCAGCAGCCGGGACAGGGCAAGTGGGGCCAACGTCCTGACTTTC	CASSRDRASGANVLTF
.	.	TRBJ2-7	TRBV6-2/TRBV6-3	TGTGCCAGCAGTTCCACTACTCTAGCGCCCTACGAGCAGTACTTC	CASSSTTLAPYEQYF
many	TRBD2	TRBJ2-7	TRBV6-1	TGTGCCAGCCGCCCGGGACTAGCGTCCTACGAGCAGTACTTC	CASRPGLASYEQYF
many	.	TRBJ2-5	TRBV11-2	TGTGCCAGCAGCTTCTCGGCCTATCCACCCCAAGAGACCCAGTACTTC	CASSFSAYPPQETQYF
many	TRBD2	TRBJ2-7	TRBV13	TGTGCCAGCAGCGCGGGGACTAGCGGGAGGTACGAGCAGTACTTC	CASSAGTSGRYEQYF
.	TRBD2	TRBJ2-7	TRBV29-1	TGCAGCGTTGCCCACATTACCGGGACTAGCGGGAGCGAGCAGTACTTC	CSVAHITGTSGSEQYF
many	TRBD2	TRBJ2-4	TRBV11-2	TGTGCCAGCAGCTTAGAGGGACTAGAACCAAACATTCAGTACTTC	CASSLEGLEPNIQYF
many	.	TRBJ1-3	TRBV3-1	TGTGCCAGCAGCCAAGTTAGGACACCAGAAAACACCATATATTTT	CASSQVRTPENTIYF
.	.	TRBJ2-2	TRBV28	TGTGTATTAGAAGGGTCCGGGGAGCTGTTTTTT	CVLEGSGELFF
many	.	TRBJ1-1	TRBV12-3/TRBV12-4	TGTGCCAGCAGTTCCCCAAGTCGGGGATTTACTGAAGCTTTCTTT	CASSSPSRGFTEAFF
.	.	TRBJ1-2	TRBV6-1	TGTGCCAGCAGCAACAGGGCTCTCCATGGCTACACCTTC	CASSNRALHGYTF
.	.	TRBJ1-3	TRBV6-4	TGTGCCAGCAGTGAGAGGGCTGGAAACACCATATATTTT	CASSERAGNTIYF
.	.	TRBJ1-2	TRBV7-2	TGTGCCAGCAGCTTAGGAGACAGGCTCTATGGCTACACCTTC	CASSLGDRLYGYTF
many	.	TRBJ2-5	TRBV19	TGTGCCAGTAGTCCTAGGGCAGGAGAGACCCAGTACTTC	CASSPRAGETQYF
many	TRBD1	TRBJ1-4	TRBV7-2	TGTGCCAGCAGCCGACAGGGCAGGGATGAAAAACTGTTTTTT	CASSRQGRDEKLFF
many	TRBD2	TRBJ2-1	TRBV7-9	TGTGCCAGCAGCTTCCTAGCGGGAGGGCCGTTTAGGAATGAGCAGTTCTTC	CASSFLAGGPFRNEQFF
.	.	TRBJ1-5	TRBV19	TGTGCCAGTAGTATAGTTCAGCAGACCAGCAATCAGCCCCAGCATTTT	CASSIVQQTSNQPQHF
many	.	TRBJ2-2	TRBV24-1	TGTGCCACCAAAACGAACACCGGGGAGCTGTTTTTT	CATKTNTGELFF
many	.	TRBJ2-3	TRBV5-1	TGCGCCAGCAGCTTGCCGGGCCCCAGCACAGATACGCAGTATTTT	CASSLPGPSTDTQYF
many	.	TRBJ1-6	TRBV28	TGTGCCAGCAGTCGACAGGAGCCGTATAATTCACCCCTCCACTTT	CASSRQEPYNSPLHF
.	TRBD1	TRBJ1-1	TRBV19	TGTGCCAGTAGGTCACAGGGGTTCTACACTGAAGCTTTCTTT	CASRSQGFYTEAFF
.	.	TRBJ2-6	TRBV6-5	TGTGCCAGCAGTTTTGCTATACAGGGTCCTACATCCAACGTCCTGACTTTC	CASSFAIQGPTSNVLTF
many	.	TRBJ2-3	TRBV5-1	TGCGCCAGCAGCTTGCAGGGAGTCGCAGATACGCAGTATTTT	CASSLQGVADTQYF
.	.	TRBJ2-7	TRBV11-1	TGTGCCAGCAGCCCGCGGGACGGTGTCTCCTACGAGCAGTACTTC	CASSPRDGVSYEQYF
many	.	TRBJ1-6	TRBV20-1	TGCAGTGCTAGAGGTTCCGGGGATTCACCCCTCCACTTT	CSARGSGDSPLHF
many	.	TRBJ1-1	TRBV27	TGTGCCAGCTTCCGAGTGGGCATGAACACTGAAGCTTTCTTT	CASFRVGMNTEAFF
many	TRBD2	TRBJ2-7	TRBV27	TGTGCCAGCAGTTCCATTAGCGGGAGTCGTTACGAGCAGTACTTC	CASSSISGSRYEQYF
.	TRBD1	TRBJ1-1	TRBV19	TGTGCCAGTAGAAACGCAGGGGGTCGCCCCTCTCCCATGAACACTGAAGCTTTCTTT	CASRNAGGRPSPMNTEAFF
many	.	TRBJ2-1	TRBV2	TGTGCCAGCAGTGAGGTCACTTCCTACAATGAGCAGTTCTTC	CASSEVTSYNEQFF
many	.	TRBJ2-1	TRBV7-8	TGTGCCAGCAGCCGACGCCCGTCTAGCTTCAATGAGCAGTTCTTC	CASSRRPSSFNEQFF
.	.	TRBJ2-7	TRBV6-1	TGTGCCAGCAGTGAAGCGGGGAGGGGGTTGGCGCACGAGCAGTACTTC	CASSEAGRGLAHEQYF
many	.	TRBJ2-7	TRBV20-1	TGCAGTGCCAGGACAGAGGAGCAGTACTTC	CSARTEEQYF
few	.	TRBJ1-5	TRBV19	TGTGCCAGTAGTACGGGTGCTCTACTTAGCAATCAGCCCCAGCATTTT	CASSTGALLSNQPQHF
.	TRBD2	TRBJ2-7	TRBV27	TGTGCCAGCAGCTCGGGGGAGGGCGGGAGGCGCTACGAGCAGTACTTC	CASSSGEGGRRYEQYF
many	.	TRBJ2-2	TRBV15	TGTGCCACCAGCAGAGAGATCGACAGTGCGAACACCGGGGAGCTGTTTTTT	CATSREIDSANTGELFF
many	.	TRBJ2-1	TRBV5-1	TGCGCCAGCAGCTTCGCGGAGAGCTCCTACAATGAGCAGTTCTTC	CASSFAESSYNEQFF
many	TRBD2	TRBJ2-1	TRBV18	TGTGCCAGCTCACCTAGCGGGAGGACCCACAATGAGCAGTTCTTC	CASSPSGRTHNEQFF
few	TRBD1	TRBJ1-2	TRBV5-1	TGCGCCAGCAGCGAGGGGGCGCGCAGCTATGGCTACACCTTC	CASSEGARSYGYTF
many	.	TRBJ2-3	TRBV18	TGTGCCAGCTCACCAGTTGGCGGTAGCACAGATACGCAGTATTTT	CASSPVGGSTDTQYF
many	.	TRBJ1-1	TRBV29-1	TGCAGCGTAAACCGACAGATTATGAACACTGAAGCTTTCTTT	CSVNRQIMNTEAFF
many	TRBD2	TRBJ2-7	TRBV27	TGTGCCAGCGCCCGGGTAGCGGGAAACCACGAGCAGTACTTC	CASARVAGNHEQYF
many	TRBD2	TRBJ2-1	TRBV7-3	TGTGCCAGCAGCTTAGCCGGACGGACTAGCGGGGGGCAGTTCTTC	CASSLAGRTSGGQFF